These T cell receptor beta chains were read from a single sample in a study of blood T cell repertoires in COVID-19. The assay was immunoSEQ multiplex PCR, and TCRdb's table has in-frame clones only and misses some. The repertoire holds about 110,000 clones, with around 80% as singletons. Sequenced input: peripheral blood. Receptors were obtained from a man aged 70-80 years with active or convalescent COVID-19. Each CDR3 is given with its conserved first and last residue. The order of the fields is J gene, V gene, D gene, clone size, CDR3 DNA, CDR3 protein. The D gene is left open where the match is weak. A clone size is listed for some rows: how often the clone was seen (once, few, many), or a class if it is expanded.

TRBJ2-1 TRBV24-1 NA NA TGTGCCACCAGTTCGCTACACAATGAGCAGTTCTTC CATSSLHNEQFF
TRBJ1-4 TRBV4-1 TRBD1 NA TGCGCCAGCAGCCAAGAGGGACAGGGTGATGAAAAACTGTTTTTT CASSQEGQGDEKLFF
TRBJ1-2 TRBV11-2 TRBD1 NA TGTGCCAGCAGCCCAGGGACAGGGTTAGGAGACTATGGCTACACCTTC CASSPGTGLGDYGYTF
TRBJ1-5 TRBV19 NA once TGTGCCAGTTTTCCCTGGGCAGGAAAAAACTGGAATCAGCCCCAGCATTTT CASFPWAGKNWNQPQHF
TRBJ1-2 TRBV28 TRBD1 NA TGTGCCAGCAGTTTCTCCCCCAGGACAGGGAACTATGGCTACACCTTC CASSFSPRTGNYGYTF
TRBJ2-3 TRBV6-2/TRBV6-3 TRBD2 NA TGTGCCAGCAGTAATCGACTAGCGGGGGAGATAGATACGCAGTATTTT CASSNRLAGEIDTQYF
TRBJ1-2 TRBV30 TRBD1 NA TGTGCCTGGAGCCCAGGGGGCCGTGGCTACACCTTC CAWSPGGRGYTF
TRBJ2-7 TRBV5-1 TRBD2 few TGCGCCAGCAGCGTGGGCGCGGGGGGGCACGAGCAGTACTTC CASSVGAGGHEQYF
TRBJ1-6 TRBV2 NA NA TGTGCCAGCTCGAGGGATAATTCACCCCTCCACTTT CASSRDNSPLHF
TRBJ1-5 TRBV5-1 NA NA TGCGCCAGCAGAGGGGATCCCAATCAGCCCCAGCATTTT CASRGDPNQPQHF
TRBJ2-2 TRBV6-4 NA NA TGTGCCAGCAGTGGAGAAATCACCGGGGAGCTGTTTTTT CASSGEITGELFF
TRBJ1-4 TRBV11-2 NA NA TGTGCCAGCAGCTTAGGAGGGGGAACTAATGAAAAACTGTTTTTT CASSLGGGTNEKLFF
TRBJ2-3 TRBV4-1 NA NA TGCGCCAGCAGCCAAGAATCGTCGGTGGGCGGGACCGGAGATACGCAGTATTTT CASSQESSVGGTGDTQYF
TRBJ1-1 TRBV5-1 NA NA TGCGCCAGCAGCTTGGGATCAACAGAAGCTTTCTTT CASSLGSTEAFF
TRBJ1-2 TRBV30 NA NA TGTGCCTCTTATTCAGCGGCTAACTATGGCTACACCTTC CASYSAANYGYTF